The 5 T cell receptor beta chains in this list originate from one sample, sequenced in a study of glioma-infiltrating T cells. Amplification of TCR alpha and beta CDR3 regions from RNA used iRepertoire nested multiplex PCR. TCRdb analysed the multiplex PCR reads with MiXCR anew, one entry per CDR3 protein. The sample shows 100,000 to 150,000 distinct CDR3 sequences, about 25% of them seen only once. Sequences were obtained from glioma tissue, nonneoplastic brain tissue, or PBMCs (not recorded which). These receptors came from a human donor with low-grade glioma or glioblastoma, undergoing nonglioma brain surgery, or in good health (not recorded which).

Comments on this clonotype: Possible read error: a much larger clone is one base away. The V and J genes are TRBV20-1 and TRBJ1-2, with TRBD1 identical over 7 bases. There are 12 residues in the CDR3. From germline, CDR1 is DFQATT and CDR2 SNEGSKA (reference sequence). The CDR3: CSARQGGYCYTF. In DNA, the CDR3 is TGCAGTGCTAGGCAGGGGGGCTATTGCTACACCTTC.

This clonotype has just a few counts. The rearrangement joins TRBV29-1 to TRBJ2-5; D might be TRBD2 (5 bases). This CDR3 spans 12 amino acids. The ends were cut back, 3 bases at V and 5 bases at J, with 10 bases in the middle. Germline V CDR1 and CDR2: SQVTM, ANQGSEA. The CDR3, as DNA: TGCAGCGTTGATCAGCGGAGGGAGACCCAGTACTTC. Protein sequence: CSVDQRRETQYF. Combining the CDR3 with reference TRBV29-1 and TRBJ2-5 gives the whole variable domain SAVISQKPSRDICQRGTSLTIQCQVDSQVTMMFWYRQQPGQSLTLIATANQGSEATYESGFVIDKFPISRPNLTFSTLTVSNMSPEDSSIYLCSVDQRRETQYFGPGTRLLVL.

This sequence joins TRBV11-2 and TRBJ2-4; D possibly corresponds to TRBD2 (6 bases). Trimming pared 5 bases from V and 0 bases from J, leaving 17 bases between. This CDR3 is 17 amino acids long. Germline values: CDR1 SGHAT, CDR2 FQNNGV. The CDR3 region has the DNA TGTGCCAGCAGCCATCCGATCGCGGGGTCAGCCAAAAACATTCAGTACTTC. Translation: CASSHPIAGSAKNIQYF.

This clonotype was seen many times. The V gene is TRBV20-1, the J gene TRBJ1-2; D is undetermined. Germline V gene lookup returns CDR1 DFQATT and CDR2 SNEGSKA (reference sequence). This CDR3 has 15 amino acids. Deletions cut 0 bases from V and 4 bases from J, with 15 bases between. The CDR3 region is CSARDLGSLIYGYTF. The CDR3 region has the DNA TGCAGTGCTAGAGATTTGGGGAGTTTGATCTATGGCTACACCTTC.

The chain is built from TRBV6-1 and TRBJ2-7; D tentatively reads TRBD1 or TRBD2 (6 bases each). The germline gives CDR1 MNHNS, CDR2 SASEGT. This CDR3 is 14 amino acids long. Here the CDR3 reads CASSEARGAYEQYV. CDR3 nucleotide sequence: TGTGCCAGCAGCGAAGCGAGGGGGGCCTACGAGCAGTACGTC.